The clone carrying this TCR beta chain was seen only a few times. PCR primers comprised 60 Vbeta and 13 Jbeta primers. Using immunoSEQ multiplex PCR, the repertoire was profiled, and TCRdb retains in-frame clones only, with some absent. The sample shows roughly 180,000 clones, about four fifths of them seen only once. The record originates from a study of cytomegalovirus exposure and HLA in healthy donors. Germline V gene data show CDR1 as WSHSY and CDR2 as SAAADI. The CDR3 extends over 13 amino acids. J was trimmed by 10 bases and V by 7 bases; bases with no gene match: 9. The source is a female donor in good health and CMV-seronegative. Material: PBMCs. V usage is TRBV10-2 and J usage is TRBJ2-2; TRBD2 aligns across 7 bases. CDR3 residues: CASKSGAPAELFF. CDR3 nucleotides: TGCGCCAGCAAGAGCGGGGCCCCAGCGGAGCTGTTTTTT.